Below, 30 T cell receptor beta chains from the same sample are listed, as sequenced in a study of cytomegalovirus exposure and HLA in healthy donors. PCR involved 60 Vbeta and 13 Jbeta primers. This table comes from immunoSEQ multiplex PCR, and its TCRdb copy is limited to in-frame clones, with some not included. The profile shows 85,000 to 120,000 clones, around 77% of them singletons. The sample consisted of PBMCs. Receptors were obtained from a male donor in good health and CMV-seropositive.

V gene TRBV28 combines with J gene TRBJ2-5; TRBD1 agrees at 10 bases. V dropped 6 bases and J dropped 5; count of bases not matched to a gene: 9. Germline loops: CDR1 MDHEN, CDR2 SYDVKM. This CDR3 has 15 amino acids. The CDR3 protein is CASRGRQGAKETQYF. For the CDR3, the DNA is TGTGCCAGCAGGGGCCGACAGGGGGCTAAGGAGACCCAGTACTTC.

The CDR3 loop reads CASSYTALNTEAFF. The CDR3 DNA sequence: TGTGCCAGCTCATACACCGCACTGAACACTGAAGCTTTCTTT. The chain recombines TRBV18 with TRBJ1-1; D call uncertain. Germline CDR1 reads KGHSH; CDR2 reads LQKENI. The CDR3 totals 14 residues. Trimming removed 5 bases at V and 0 bases at J, with 10 bases between.

Here the CDR3 reads CASSTQRQGWGQPQHF. The CDR3 DNA is TGTGCCAGTAGTACGCAAAGACAGGGGTGGGGTCAGCCCCAGCATTTT. J is TRBJ1-5 and V is TRBV19, with 8 bases aligning to TRBD1. Trimming at V came to 4 bases and at J to 6 bases, leaving 11 bases not matched to a gene. CDR3 length equals 16 residues. CDR1 and CDR2 from the germline V gene are LNHDA and SQIVND (reference sequence).

V usage is TRBV28 and J usage is TRBJ1-5; 8 nucleotides line up with TRBD1. V was clipped by 5 bases and J by 7 bases; unmatched bases: 13. CDR3 length: 16 residues. CDR1 and CDR2 (germline): MDHEN, SYDVKM. CDR3 in DNA: TGTGCCAGCAGTCCTCCCGGGACAGGAGTAGGCCAGCCCCAGCATTTT. Translated: CASSPPGTGVGQPQHF.

The table lists this clone with a count of one. The genes are TRBV28 and TRBJ1-5, with 7 positions matching TRBD1. V was pared by 7 bases and J by 4 bases, with 13 bases of the junction left unmatched. Germline V gene lookup returns CDR1 MDHEN and CDR2 SYDVKM. This CDR3 has 16 residues. Here the CDR3 DNA reads TGTGCCAGCAAAAGTCGTAGGGGACAGTTAAATCAGCCCCAGCATTTT. Its protein product is CASKSRRGQLNQPQHF. The full variable domain, in which reference TRBV28 and TRBJ1-5 provide the parts outside the CDR3, is DVKVTQSSRYLVKRTGEKVFLECVQDMDHENMFWYRQDPGLGLRLIYFSYDVKMKEKGDIPEGYSVSREKKERFSLILESASTNQTSMYLCASKSRRGQLNQPQHFGDGTRLSIL.

The rearrangement uses TRBV4-3 and TRBJ2-1, with TRBD2 matching 9 bases. Germline V gene sequence: CDR1 LGHNA, CDR2 YSLEER. V was clipped by 1 base and J by 10 bases; unmatched bases: 5. This CDR3 contains 14 residues. The CDR3 here is CASSQVLAGREQFF. Written as DNA, the CDR3 is TGCGCCAGCAGCCAAGTTCTAGCGGGAAGGGAGCAGTTCTTC.

This chain joins TRBV5-1 and TRBJ1-1; 7 bases line up with TRBD1. The CDR3 extends over 13 amino acids. The V gene's germline CDR1 is SGHRS and CDR2 YFSETQ. With 2 bases clipped from V and 7 bases from J, the junction kept 5 bases outside the gene matches. CDR3 coding DNA: TGCGCCAGCAGCTTAAGAACAGGGGATGAAGCTTTCTTT. This sequence encodes CASSLRTGDEAFF.

Remarks on this clone: An end of the junction does not agree with germline; a read error may underlie this. The chain combines TRBV5-1 with TRBJ2-6; TRBD1 is a possible D gene (6 bases). CDR3 length equals 18 residues. CDR1 SGHRS and CDR2 YFSETQ come from the germline V gene. The CDR3 sequence is CASSVAGATSYGANGLTF. The CDR3 bases are TGCGCCAGCAGCGTCGCAGGGGCAACTTCATATGGGGCCAACGGCCTGACTTTC.

The chain employs TRBV9 and TRBJ1-1, with TRBD1 matching over 8 bases. The V gene's germline CDR1 is SGDLS and CDR2 YYNGEE. The CDR3 has 13 residues. The J segment lost 6 bases and the V segment lost 2 bases, leaving 3 bases of the junction unmatched. This chain's CDR3 is CASSVQGASEAFF. The CDR3 nucleotides are TGTGCCAGCAGCGTTCAGGGGGCCTCTGAAGCTTTCTTT.

This clone came up once. This chain connects TRBV2 to TRBJ1-5; D is undetermined. V gave up 4 bases and J gave up 7 bases, with 17 bases separating them. The CDR3 contains 15 residues. Germline lookup yields CDR1 SNHLY and CDR2 FYNNEI. The chain's CDR3 is CASSVSTGGQQPQHF. CDR3 nucleotide sequence: TGTGCCAGCAGTGTCTCGACGGGAGGGCAACAGCCCCAGCATTTT.

V usage is TRBV7-3 and J usage is TRBJ2-1; 10 bases fit TRBD2. Germline assignment: CDR1 SGHTA and CDR2 FQGTGA. V was pared by 2 bases and J by 6 bases, with 4 bases of the junction left unmatched. This CDR3 is 15 amino acids long. The CDR3 DNA follows: TGTGCCAGCAGCTTACTAGCGGGAGCTATCAATGAGCAGTTCTTC. Translation gives CASSLLAGAINEQFF.

This chain connects TRBV28 to TRBJ2-7; TRBD2 aligns across 8 bases. CDR1 is MDHEN and CDR2 is SYDVKM in the germline V gene. Trimming took 6 bases from V and 2 from J; bases not matched to a gene: 9. The CDR3 consists of 15 residues. CDR3 amino acids: CASRPTSGYTYEQYF. The CDR3 nucleotides read TGTGCCAGCAGACCCACTAGCGGTTATACCTACGAGCAGTACTTC.

This clone was detected once. This chain uses TRBV20-1 with TRBJ2-1; D not resolved. CDR1 and CDR2 (germline): DFQATT, SNEGSKA (reference sequence). This CDR3 is 8 amino acids long. Deletions cut 7 bases from V and 8 bases from J, with 3 bases between. The CDR3: CSVDEQFF. DNA for the CDR3: TGCAGTGTAGATGAGCAGTTCTTC.

In its sample, this clone was seen a few times. The chain links TRBV14 to TRBJ2-4; D may be TRBD2 (5 bases). V lost 5 bases and J lost 4, with 15 bases in between. CDR3 length: 15 residues. Germline-derived CDR1 and CDR2 are SGHDN and FVKESK. Written as DNA, the CDR3 is TGTGCCAGCAGCGCGCTCCCGGGAACAAAAAACATTCAGTACTTC. The encoded protein is CASSALPGTKNIQYF.

This clone occurred a few times. The genes are TRBV19 and TRBJ1-1, with 10 bases that match TRBD1. V trimming: 8 bases; J trimming: 0 bases; junction bases outside the gene matches: 3. The CDR3 consists of 14 residues. Germline V gene data show CDR1 as LNHDA and CDR2 as SQIVND (reference sequence). The CDR3 region has the DNA TGTGCCAGTCAGGGACAGGGGATGAACACTGAAGCTTTCTTT. Amino acids: CASQGQGMNTEAFF.

This chain links TRBV7-9 with TRBJ2-7; D gene ambiguous. The CDR3 has 14 amino acids. Germline lookup yields CDR1 SEHNR and CDR2 FQNEAQ (reference sequence). Trimming removed 5 bases at V and 3 bases at J, with 14 bases between. CDR3 bases: TGTGCCAGCAGCACCGCCATCAGAGGCTACGAGCAGTACTTC. As protein: CASSTAIRGYEQYF. Looking up the rest from reference TRBV7-9 and TRBJ2-7 gives the full variable domain: DTGVSQNPRHKITKRGQNVTFRCDPISEHNRLYWYRQTLGQGPEFLTYFQNEAQLEKSRLLSDRFSAERPKGSFSTLEIQRTEQGDSAMYLCASSTAIRGYEQYFGPGTRLTVT.

The chain combines TRBV18 with TRBJ2-5; TRBD2 matches 8 bases. The last part of the DNA fits TRBJ2-7 better; the J call may be wrong. The CDR3 has 15 amino acids. Germline V gives CDR1 KGHSH, CDR2 LQKENI. CDR3 sequence: CASSPPTSGFYEQYF. CDR3 sequence (DNA): TGTGCCAGCTCACCACCCACTAGCGGATTCTACGAGCAGTACTTC.

The rearrangement links TRBV12-5 to TRBJ1-5; D perhaps matches TRBD1 (5 bases). V lost 4 bases and J lost 6, with 22 bases in between. The CDR3 extends over 17 amino acids. Looked up from germline, CDR1 is LGHNT and CDR2 is FRNRAP. CDR3 bases: TGTGCTAGTGGTTCCAAACCTCGGGAGAGGGGTAGTCAGCCCCAGCATTTT. It encodes CASGSKPRERGSQPQHF.

In regard to this clone: Compared with germline, one end of the junction differs, possibly owing to a read error. J is TRBJ2-6 and V is TRBV27, with 7 bases lining up with TRBD2. From germline, CDR1 is MNHEY and CDR2 SMNVEV (reference sequence). This CDR3 comprises 16 residues. CDR3 residues: CASSSAGLSGANGLTF. The CDR3, as DNA: TGTGCCAGCAGTTCAGCGGGGCTCTCTGGGGCCAACGGCCTGACTTTC.

This clone was detected only once. V usage is TRBV9 and J usage is TRBJ2-1; D may be TRBD2 (6 bases). V was clipped by 0 bases and J by 5 bases, with 9 bases between them. Germline V CDR1 and CDR2: SGDLS, YYNGEE. The length of the CDR3 is 14 residues. CDR3 DNA: TGTGCCAGCAGCGTAGCCCAGCGGGACAATGAGCAGTTCTTC. Protein product: CASSVAQRDNEQFF. Drawing the rest from reference TRBV9 and TRBJ2-1, the complete variable domain is DSGVTQTPKHLITATGQRVTLRCSPRSGDLSVYWYQQSLDQGLQFLIQYYNGEERAKGNILERFSAQQFPDLHSELNLSSLELGDSALYFCASSVAQRDNEQFFGPGTRLTVL.

This clone was observed a handful of times. The CDR3 bases are TGTGCCAGCAGCTTAGAAAGGGGAGGTGTGGGAGGCTACACCTTC. This translates into CASSLERGGVGGYTF. This chain connects TRBV7-2 to TRBJ1-2, with D perhaps TRBD1 (5 bases). The CDR3 is 15 amino acids. V lost 1 base and J 8 bases, leaving 17 bases between the germline ends. Germline CDR1 reads SGHTA; CDR2 reads FQGNSA.

This clone came up a few times. The chain combines TRBV4-3 with TRBJ2-7, with TRBD2 matching 12 bases. The germline V gene has CDR1 LGHNA and CDR2 YSLEER. The CDR3 consists of 15 residues. V trimming: 4 bases; J trimming: 0 bases; junction bases outside the gene matches: 1. The CDR3 protein is CASSLTSGSSYEQYF. The CDR3 nucleotides are TGCGCCAGCAGCCTGACTAGCGGGAGCTCCTACGAGCAGTACTTC.

The chain couples TRBV9 to TRBJ2-3; 9 nucleotides match TRBD2. The CDR3 consists of 15 residues. CDR1 is SGDLS and CDR2 is YYNGEE in the germline V gene. V lost 2 bases, J lost 5 bases, and 6 bases stayed unmatched. The CDR3 loop reads CASSVGGRVVDTQYF. CDR3 nucleotide sequence: TGTGCCAGCAGCGTTGGCGGGAGGGTAGTAGATACGCAGTATTTT.

Only one count was recorded for this clone. At one of its ends the junction is not consistent with the germline gene, which may arise from a read error. The J gene is TRBJ2-1, the V gene TRBV7-9, with 7 bases fitting TRBD1. CDR3 size: 18 residues. The germline CDR1 and CDR2 sequences are SEHNR and FQNEAQ (reference sequence). The CDR3 is CSSSLAGGALAKTNEQFF. CDR3 bases: TGTTCCAGCAGCTTAGCAGGGGGTGCGTTAGCGAAAACCAATGAGCAGTTCTTC.

This clone occurred once. This chain links TRBV7-8 with TRBJ2-2, with D hard to call. V was pared by 1 base and J by 1 base, with 4 bases between. From germline, CDR1 is SGHVS and CDR2 FQNEAQ. This CDR3 comprises 14 residues. The CDR3 is CASSLDRNTGELFF. The DNA of the CDR3 is TGTGCCAGCAGCTTAGACAGGAACACCGGGGAGCTGTTTTTT.

The CDR3 DNA is TGTGCCGGGCGTCATCGATCTTACACAGATACGCAGTATTTT. Amino acid sequence: CAGRHRSYTDTQYF. This chain uses TRBV6-8 with TRBJ2-3; D gene uncertain. Trimming shortened V by 11 bases and J by 2 bases, and 17 bases separated the two germline ends. The CDR3 totals 14 residues. The germline V gene has CDR1 MNHGY and CDR2 SAAAGT.

The J gene is TRBJ2-3, the V gene TRBV5-1, with 9 bases fitting TRBD1. The CDR3 loop spans 15 amino acids. Germline lookup yields CDR1 SGHRS and CDR2 YFSETQ. The V gene end was trimmed by 4 bases and the J gene end by 2 bases; junction bases not matched to a gene: 5. CDR3 amino acids: CASSVDRGNTDTQYF. The CDR3 nucleotides read TGCGCCAGCAGCGTGGACAGGGGTAACACAGATACGCAGTATTTT.

The genes are TRBV7-2 and TRBJ2-7; TRBD2 is a possible D gene (5 bases). CDR1 and CDR2 from the germline V gene are SGHTA and FQGNSA. V was trimmed by 1 base and J by 3 bases, leaving 10 bases between them. The CDR3 runs 14 residues. DNA for the CDR3: TGTGCCAGCAGCTTAGAACAAGGAGGCTACGAGCAGTACTTC. As protein: CASSLEQGGYEQYF.

CDR3 sequence: CAWSVQSGGYTF. The CDR3 bases are TGTGCCTGGAGTGTACAGAGTGGCGGCTACACCTTC. The rearrangement joins TRBV30 to TRBJ1-2; D is ambiguous. The CDR3 runs 12 residues. Trimming pared 0 bases from V and 8 bases from J, leaving 10 bases between. Germline assignment: CDR1 GTSNPN and CDR2 SVGIG (reference sequence).

V gene TRBV28 combines with J gene TRBJ1-5; weak D call: TRBD1 (6 bases). The V gene's germline CDR1 is MDHEN and CDR2 SYDVKM. The CDR3 is 15 amino acids. Trimming took 6 bases from V and 2 from J, leaving 14 bases between them. CDR3 loop: CASSLGGSGNQPQHF. CDR3 nucleotides: TGTGCCAGCAGCCTAGGGGGTAGTGGCAATCAGCCCCAGCATTTT.